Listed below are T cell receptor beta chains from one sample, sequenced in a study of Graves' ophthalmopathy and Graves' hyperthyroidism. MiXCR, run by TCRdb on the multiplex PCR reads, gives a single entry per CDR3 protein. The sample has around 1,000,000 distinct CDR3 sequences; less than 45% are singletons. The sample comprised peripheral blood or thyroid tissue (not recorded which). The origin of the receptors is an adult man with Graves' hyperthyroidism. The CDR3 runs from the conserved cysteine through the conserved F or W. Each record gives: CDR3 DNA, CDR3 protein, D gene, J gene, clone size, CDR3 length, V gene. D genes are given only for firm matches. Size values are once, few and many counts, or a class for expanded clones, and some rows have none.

CDR3 DNA: TGTGCCAGTACCACGGGACAGGGTTCCACTGAAGCTTTCTTT; CDR3 protein: CASTTGQGSTEAFF; D gene: TRBD1; J gene: TRBJ1-1; clone size: many; CDR3 length: 14; V gene: TRBV19
CDR3 DNA: TGCAGCGTGACCCACTCCTGGGGGGTAGGGACTGAAGCTTTCTTT; CDR3 protein: CSVTHSWGVGTEAFF; D gene: NA; J gene: TRBJ1-1; clone size: many; CDR3 length: 15; V gene: TRBV29-1
CDR3 DNA: TGTGCCAGCCGGGGACAGGAAGGAGCAGGGCAGCCCCAGCATTTT; CDR3 protein: CASRGQEGAGQPQHF; D gene: TRBD1; J gene: TRBJ1-5; clone size: many; CDR3 length: 15; V gene: TRBV2
CDR3 DNA: TGCAGCGTTACAGGGGGTTCTGGCTACACCTTC; CDR3 protein: CSVTGGSGYTF; D gene: TRBD1; J gene: TRBJ1-2; clone size: NA; CDR3 length: 11; V gene: TRBV29-1
CDR3 DNA: TGTGCCAGCTTACTTGCGGGGGGAGAGACCCAGTACTTC; CDR3 protein: CASLLAGGETQYF; D gene: TRBD2; J gene: TRBJ2-5; clone size: NA; CDR3 length: 13; V gene: TRBV2
CDR3 DNA: TGTGCCACCAGTGACCCTCGGACAGGGGGGGGGGAGACCCAGTACTTC; CDR3 protein: CATSDPRTGGGETQYF; D gene: TRBD1; J gene: TRBJ2-5; clone size: NA; CDR3 length: 16; V gene: TRBV24-1
CDR3 DNA: TGTGCCACCAGTGACCCCGGACAAGTGTATGGCTACACCTTC; CDR3 protein: CATSDPGQVYGYTF; D gene: NA; J gene: TRBJ1-2; clone size: many; CDR3 length: 14; V gene: TRBV24-1
CDR3 DNA: TGTGCCACCAGCAGAGAGGGACAGGGCCAAGAGACCCAGTACTTC; CDR3 protein: CATSREGQGQETQYF; D gene: TRBD1; J gene: TRBJ2-5; clone size: NA; CDR3 length: 15; V gene: TRBV15
CDR3 DNA: TGCGCCAGTTCCTACGGCTCTTTTGCTCCCGAGCAGTACTTC; CDR3 protein: CASSYGSFAPEQYF; D gene: NA; J gene: TRBJ2-7; clone size: NA; CDR3 length: 14; V gene: TRBV10-2
CDR3 DNA: TGTGCCAGCAGCCCGGTCGTTGGCCCCAATCAGCCCCAGCATTTT; CDR3 protein: CASSPVVGPNQPQHF; D gene: NA; J gene: TRBJ1-5; clone size: few; CDR3 length: 15; V gene: TRBV5-5
CDR3 DNA: TGTGCCAGCAGTGGGTATTTGAAAGCTAACTATGGCTACACCTTC; CDR3 protein: CASSGYLKANYGYTF; D gene: NA; J gene: TRBJ1-2; clone size: few; CDR3 length: 15; V gene: TRBV2
CDR3 DNA: TGTGCCAGCAGCTTAGTACAGGACAACTCTGGAGCTTTCTTT; CDR3 protein: CASSLVQDNSGAFF; D gene: NA; J gene: TRBJ1-1; clone size: NA; CDR3 length: 14; V gene: TRBV7-2
CDR3 DNA: TGTGCCAGCAGCCCGACCTCCTATTCGGCTAGCGGGAACTACGAGCAGTACTTC; CDR3 protein: CASSPTSYSASGNYEQYF; D gene: TRBD2; J gene: TRBJ2-7; clone size: many; CDR3 length: 18; V gene: TRBV7-2
CDR3 DNA: TGTGCCAGCAGCATCACAGGGGGCTTAGTTGGAAACACCATATATTTT; CDR3 protein: CASSITGGLVGNTIYF; D gene: TRBD1; J gene: TRBJ1-3; clone size: NA; CDR3 length: 16; V gene: TRBV11-2
CDR3 DNA: TGTGCCAGCAGTTACGAGACTAGCGGATTCCAAGAGACCCAGTACTTC; CDR3 protein: CASSYETSGFQETQYF; D gene: TRBD2; J gene: TRBJ2-5; clone size: NA; CDR3 length: 16; V gene: TRBV2
CDR3 DNA: TGTGCCAGCAGCCAACTAACAGCGGTTGGATGGGAGCTGTTTTTT; CDR3 protein: CASSQLTAVGWELFF; D gene: NA; J gene: TRBJ2-2; clone size: NA; CDR3 length: 15; V gene: TRBV14
CDR3 DNA: TGTGCCAGCAGTGAATGGGGCAGCCCAAACGGGAAGACCCAGTACTTC; CDR3 protein: CASSEWGSPNGKTQYF; D gene: NA; J gene: TRBJ2-5; clone size: NA; CDR3 length: 16; V gene: TRBV25-1
CDR3 DNA: TGTGCCATCAGTGAGTCTTATGGCTACACCTTC; CDR3 protein: CAISESYGYTF; D gene: NA; J gene: TRBJ1-2; clone size: once; CDR3 length: 11; V gene: TRBV10-3
CDR3 DNA: TGTGCCATCAGTGGAAAGTCGCGGTTGGGACAGGAAGGGACCCAGTACTTC; CDR3 protein: CAISGKSRLGQEGTQYF; D gene: TRBD1; J gene: TRBJ2-5; clone size: few; CDR3 length: 17; V gene: TRBV10-3
CDR3 DNA: TGCAGTGCTAGAGATATCCCCAGCTCCTACGAGCAGTACTTC; CDR3 protein: CSARDIPSSYEQYF; D gene: NA; J gene: TRBJ2-7; clone size: few; CDR3 length: 14; V gene: TRBV20-1
CDR3 DNA: TGCAGTGCTGGACGACTCAGACAAGTCAATACTGGGGCCAACGTCCTGACTTTC; CDR3 protein: CSAGRLRQVNTGANVLTF; D gene: NA; J gene: TRBJ2-6; clone size: many; CDR3 length: 18; V gene: TRBV20-1
CDR3 DNA: TGTGCCAGCAGCCAGGGGTCCCCCAGGGACTCGACTGAAGCTTTCTTT; CDR3 protein: CASSQGSPRDSTEAFF; D gene: NA; J gene: TRBJ1-1; clone size: few; CDR3 length: 16; V gene: TRBV9
CDR3 DNA: TGCAGTGCTAGAGCGCCGGACAGGGAGAATCAGTACTTC; CDR3 protein: CSARAPDRENQYF; D gene: TRBD1; J gene: TRBJ2-5; clone size: NA; CDR3 length: 13; V gene: TRBV20-1
CDR3 DNA: TGTGCCAGCAGTCTACGGACAGGGGGGACCCAGTACTTC; CDR3 protein: CASSLRTGGTQYF; D gene: TRBD1; J gene: TRBJ2-5; clone size: many; CDR3 length: 13; V gene: TRBV12-3/TRBV12-4
CDR3 DNA: TGTGCCATCAGTGGCGGGCAGGGGGCGGGAGTTTCCTACGAGCAGTACTTC; CDR3 protein: CAISGGQGAGVSYEQYF; D gene: NA; J gene: TRBJ2-7; clone size: few; CDR3 length: 17; V gene: TRBV10-3